The 5 T cell receptor beta chains below all came from one sample that was sequenced in a study of blood T cell repertoires in COVID-19. Assay used: immunoSEQ multiplex PCR; TCRdb lists only in-frame clones, some missing. The repertoire holds some 110,000 clones, with around four fifths as singletons. Material: peripheral blood. The source is a woman in her seventies with acute or convalescent COVID-19.

CDR3 residues: CASSPWTGSNQNIQYF. The CDR3 nucleotides are TGTGCCAGCAGCCCCTGGACAGGGTCCAACCAGAACATTCAGTACTTC. The V and J genes are TRBV7-9 and TRBJ2-4; 8 bases map to TRBD1. The CDR3 sequence is 16 residues long. V lost 5 bases, J lost 7 bases, and 13 bases stayed unmatched. Germline assignment: CDR1 SEHNR and CDR2 FQNEAQ (reference sequence).

In its sample, this clone was seen a few times. The genes are TRBV25-1 and TRBJ2-7; 7 bases line up with TRBD2. V lost 1 base to trimming and J lost 4 bases; unmatched junction nucleotides: 4. Germline-derived CDR1 and CDR2 are MGHDK and SYGVNS. This CDR3 has 14 amino acids. The CDR3: CASSESGEGYEQYF. The DNA of the CDR3 is TGTGCCAGCAGTGAATCTGGGGAGGGATACGAGCAGTACTTC.

In DNA, the CDR3 is TGTGCCACCAGCAGACCAGCCCTCAGGGGATTGGAGACCCAGTACTTC. Protein: CATSRPALRGLETQYF. V usage is TRBV15 and J usage is TRBJ2-5; TRBD1 might be the D (6 bases). V was pared by 2 bases and J by 5 bases, with 18 bases between. From germline, CDR1 is LNHNV and CDR2 YYDKDF (reference sequence). CDR3 length equals 16 residues.

The chain uses TRBV13 and TRBJ2-1, with 12 bases fitting TRBD2. Germline values: CDR1 PRHDT, CDR2 FYEKMQ (reference sequence). The length of the CDR3 is 13 residues. V gave up 1 base and J gave up 14 bases; unmatched junction bases: 3. CDR3 sequence: CASSLVLAGGKFF. The CDR3 DNA is TGTGCCAGCAGCTTAGTCCTAGCGGGGGGGAAGTTCTTC.

The chain joins TRBV4-3 to TRBJ2-5, with TRBD2 matching 8 bases. Germline V gene data show CDR1 as LGHNA and CDR2 as YSLEER. With V trimmed by 0 bases and J by 5 bases, 5 bases remained unmatched. CDR3 length: 15 amino acids. CDR3 nucleotide sequence: TGCGCCAGCAGCCAAGATAGAGCGGGGGAGGAGACCCAGTACTTC. Encoded protein: CASSQDRAGEETQYF.